Described below is a single T cell receptor beta chain sequence and its context. Its antigen is unidentified. This sample is part of a study of Ad26.COV2.S vaccination and SARS-CoV-2 variants. As for the study in general: The authors gave Ad26.COV2.S intramuscularly, either once or twice 56 days apart.

Measured with immunoSEQ multiplex PCR; TCRdb has only the in-frame clones, and not every one. The sample lists about 460,000 clones, roughly nine tenths occurring once. CDR1 and CDR2 from the germline V gene are MNHNY and SVGAGI (reference sequence). This CDR3 has 11 amino acids. Regarding the study as a whole: Vaccine and placebo recipients had comparable breadth of non-spike TCRs. Individuals receiving vaccine had higher spike-specific TCR breadth than placebo recipients did.

Sample treatment: some 19 received Ad26.COV2.S at low or high dose, single or two shots; about 5 received placebo; per-sample allocation not given. Day 63 after the first injection of vaccine or placebo was the sampling time. What was given as vaccine was an Ad26 vector encoding Wuhan-strain SARS-CoV-2 spike. The sample here was peripheral blood, taken in a trial of Ad26.COV2.S vaccine versus placebo. This TCR was sampled from a person between 18 and 59 years old who received the Ad26.COV2.S COVID-19 vaccine or a placebo. The chain uses TRBV6-6 and TRBJ2-7, with 9 bases fitting TRBD1. The CDR3 spells CAVQGAEEQYF. For the CDR3, the DNA is TGTGCAGTACAGGGGGCTGAGGAGCAGTACTTC.